This T cell receptor beta chain stems from a study of cytomegalovirus exposure and HLA in healthy donors. Whole-study findings and limits: Available immune exposure information was restricted to CMV serostatus only.

For this clone: Its target is unknown.

From germline, CDR1 is MNHNS and CDR2 SASEGT. The CDR3 has 12 residues. V was cut by 6 bases and J by 7 bases, with 12 bases left in between. In the PCR, 60 Vbeta and 13 Jbeta primers were used. The method was immunoSEQ multiplex PCR; TCRdb's version includes in-frame clones alone and lacks a portion of them. The sample lists roughly 180,000 clones; approximately 72% were seen once. Sequenced input: PBMCs. This sequence originates from a female donor in good health and CMV-seronegative. This chain connects TRBV6-1 to TRBJ1-2; D gene ambiguous. DNA of the CDR3: TGTGCCAGCAGGGGAGACGGTCTTGGCTACACCTTC. It is translated as CASRGDGLGYTF.